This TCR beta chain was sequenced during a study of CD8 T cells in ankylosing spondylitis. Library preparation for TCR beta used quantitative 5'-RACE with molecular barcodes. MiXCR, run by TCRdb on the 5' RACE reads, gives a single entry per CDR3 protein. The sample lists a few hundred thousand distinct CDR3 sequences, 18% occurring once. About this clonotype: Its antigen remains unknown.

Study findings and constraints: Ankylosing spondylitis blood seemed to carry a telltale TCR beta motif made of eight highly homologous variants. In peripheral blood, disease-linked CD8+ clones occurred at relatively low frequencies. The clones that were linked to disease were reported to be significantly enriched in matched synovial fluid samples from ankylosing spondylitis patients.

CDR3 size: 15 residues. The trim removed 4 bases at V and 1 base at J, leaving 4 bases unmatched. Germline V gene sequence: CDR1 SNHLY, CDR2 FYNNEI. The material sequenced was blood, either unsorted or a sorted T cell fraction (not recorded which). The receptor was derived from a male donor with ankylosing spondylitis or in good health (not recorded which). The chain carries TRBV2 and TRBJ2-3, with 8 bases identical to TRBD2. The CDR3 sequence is CASSGGSGGTDTQYF. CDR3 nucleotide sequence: TGTGCCAGCAGTGGGGGTAGCGGGGGCACAGATACGCAGTATTTT. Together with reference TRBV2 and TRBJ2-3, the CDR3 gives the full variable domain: EPEVTQTPSHQVTQMGQEVILRCVPISNHLYFYWYRQILGQKVEFLVSFYNNEISEKSEIFDDQFSVERPDGSNFTLKIRSTKLEDSAMYFCASSGGSGGTDTQYFGPGTRLTVL.